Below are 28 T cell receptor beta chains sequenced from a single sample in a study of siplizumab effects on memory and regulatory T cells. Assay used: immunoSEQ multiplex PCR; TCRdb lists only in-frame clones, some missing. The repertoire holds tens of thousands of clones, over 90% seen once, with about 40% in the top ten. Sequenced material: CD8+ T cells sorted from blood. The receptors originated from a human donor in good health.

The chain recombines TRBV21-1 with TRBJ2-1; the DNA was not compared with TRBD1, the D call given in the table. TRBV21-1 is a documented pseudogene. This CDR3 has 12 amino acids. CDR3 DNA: TGTGCCAGCAGTCGATTAGGGGGCCGGCAGTTCTTC. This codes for CASSRLGGRQFF.

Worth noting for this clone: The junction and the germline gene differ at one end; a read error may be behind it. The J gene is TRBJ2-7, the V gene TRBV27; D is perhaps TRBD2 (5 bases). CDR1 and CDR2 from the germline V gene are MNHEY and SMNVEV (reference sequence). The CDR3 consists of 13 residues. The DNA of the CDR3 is TGTACCAGCAGTTTTCGGGAAAACTACGAGCAGTACTTC. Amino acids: CTSSFRENYEQYF.

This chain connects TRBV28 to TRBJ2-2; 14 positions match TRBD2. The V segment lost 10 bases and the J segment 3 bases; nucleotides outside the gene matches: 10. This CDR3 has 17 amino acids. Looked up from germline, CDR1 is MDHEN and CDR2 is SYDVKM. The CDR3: CATTGLAGVSYTGELFF. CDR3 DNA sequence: TGTGCCACCACGGGACTAGCGGGAGTGAGTTACACCGGGGAGCTGTTTTTT.

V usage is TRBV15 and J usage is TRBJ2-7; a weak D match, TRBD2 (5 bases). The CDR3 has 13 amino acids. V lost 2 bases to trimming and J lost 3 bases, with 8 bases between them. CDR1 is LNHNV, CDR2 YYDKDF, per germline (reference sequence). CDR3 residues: CATSRTRGYEQYF. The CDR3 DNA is TGTGCCACCAGCAGAACTCGGGGCTACGAGCAGTACTTC.

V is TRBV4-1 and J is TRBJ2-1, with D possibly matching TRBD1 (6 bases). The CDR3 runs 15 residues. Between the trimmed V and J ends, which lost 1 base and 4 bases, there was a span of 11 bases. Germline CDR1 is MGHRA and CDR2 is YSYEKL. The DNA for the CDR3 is TGCGCCAGCAGCCAAGCGGTTGGACAGTACAATGAGCAGTTCTTC. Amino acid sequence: CASSQAVGQYNEQFF.

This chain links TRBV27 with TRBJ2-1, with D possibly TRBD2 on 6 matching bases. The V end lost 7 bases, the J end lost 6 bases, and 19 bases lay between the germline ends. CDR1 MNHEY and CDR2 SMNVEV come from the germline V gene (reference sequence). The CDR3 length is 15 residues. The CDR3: CASIKIGTAGNEQFF. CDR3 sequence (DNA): TGTGCCAGCATCAAGATCGGGACTGCTGGCAATGAGCAGTTCTTC.

The CDR3 sequence: CAISGGPSGRGNEQFF. The CDR3 coding sequence is TGTGCCATCAGTGGGGGCCCTAGCGGGAGGGGAAATGAGCAGTTCTTC. V and J are TRBV10-3 and TRBJ2-1; 12 nucleotides match TRBD2. Germline V gene lookup returns CDR1 ENHRY and CDR2 SYGVKD. The CDR3 length is 16 residues. Trimming cost V 4 bases and J 7 bases; bases outside gene matches: 8.

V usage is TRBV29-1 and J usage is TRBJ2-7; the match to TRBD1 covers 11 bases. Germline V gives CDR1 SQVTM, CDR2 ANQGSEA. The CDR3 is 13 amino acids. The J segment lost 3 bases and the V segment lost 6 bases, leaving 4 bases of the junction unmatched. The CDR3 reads CSVGTGGNYEQYF. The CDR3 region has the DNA TGCAGCGTAGGGACAGGGGGAAACTACGAGCAGTACTTC.

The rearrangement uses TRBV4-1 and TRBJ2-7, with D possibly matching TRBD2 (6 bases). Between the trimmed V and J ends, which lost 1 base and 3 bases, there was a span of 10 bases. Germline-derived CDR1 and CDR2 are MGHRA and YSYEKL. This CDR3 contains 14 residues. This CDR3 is CASSQVTSNYEQYF. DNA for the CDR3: TGCGCCAGCAGCCAAGTAACTAGCAACTACGAGCAGTACTTC.

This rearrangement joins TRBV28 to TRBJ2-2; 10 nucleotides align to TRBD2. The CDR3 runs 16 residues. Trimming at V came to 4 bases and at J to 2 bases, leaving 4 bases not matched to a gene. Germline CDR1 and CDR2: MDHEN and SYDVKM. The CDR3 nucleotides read TGTGCCAGCAGTTGGACTAGCGGCTACAACACCGGGGAGCTGTTTTTT. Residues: CASSWTSGYNTGELFF.

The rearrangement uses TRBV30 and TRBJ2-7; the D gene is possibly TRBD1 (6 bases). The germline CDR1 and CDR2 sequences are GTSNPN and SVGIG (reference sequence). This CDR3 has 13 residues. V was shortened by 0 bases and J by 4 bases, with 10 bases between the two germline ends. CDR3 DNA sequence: TGTGCCTGGAGTGTTGGCAGGGGATACGAGCAGTACTTC. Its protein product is CAWSVGRGYEQYF.

The CDR3 loop reads CASSSNSAGGTYEQYF. The CDR3 DNA reads TGTGCCAGCAGCTCAAATTCGGCAGGGGGAACCTACGAGCAGTACTTC. The V and J genes are TRBV7-8 and TRBJ2-7, with 7 nucleotides matching TRBD1. The germline CDR1 and CDR2 sequences are SGHVS and FQNEAQ. With V trimmed by 4 bases and J by 2 bases, 11 bases remained unmatched. There are 16 residues in the CDR3.

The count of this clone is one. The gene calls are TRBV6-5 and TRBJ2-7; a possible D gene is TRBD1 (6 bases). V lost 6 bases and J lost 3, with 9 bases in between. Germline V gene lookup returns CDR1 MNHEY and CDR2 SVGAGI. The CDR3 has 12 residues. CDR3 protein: CASRETGYEQYF. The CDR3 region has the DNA TGTGCCAGCAGAGAGACAGGCTACGAGCAGTACTTC.

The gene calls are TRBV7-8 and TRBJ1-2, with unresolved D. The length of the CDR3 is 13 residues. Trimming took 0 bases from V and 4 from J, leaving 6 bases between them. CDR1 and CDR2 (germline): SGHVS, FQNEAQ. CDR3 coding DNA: TGTGCCAGCAGCTTAGCAGGTGTCTATGGCTACACCTTC. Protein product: CASSLAGVYGYTF.

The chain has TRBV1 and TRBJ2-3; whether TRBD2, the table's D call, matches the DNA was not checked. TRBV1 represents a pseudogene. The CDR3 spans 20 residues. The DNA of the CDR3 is TGCACCAGCAGCCAAGATAAAGAGAGCGGGATGGAGCGCGGCACAGATACGCAGTATTTT. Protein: CTSSQDKESGMERGTDTQYF.

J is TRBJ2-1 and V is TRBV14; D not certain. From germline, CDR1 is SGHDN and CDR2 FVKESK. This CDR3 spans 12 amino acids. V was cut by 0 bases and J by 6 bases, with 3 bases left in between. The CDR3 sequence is CASSQDRNEQFF. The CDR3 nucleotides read TGTGCCAGCAGCCAAGATCGCAATGAGCAGTTCTTC.

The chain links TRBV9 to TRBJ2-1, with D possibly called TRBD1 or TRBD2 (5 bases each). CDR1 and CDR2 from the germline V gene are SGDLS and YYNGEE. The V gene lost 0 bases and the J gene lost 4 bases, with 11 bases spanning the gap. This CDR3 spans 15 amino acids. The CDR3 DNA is TGTGCCAGCAGCGTAGGAGGGGAACCGTACAATGAGCAGTTCTTC. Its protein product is CASSVGGEPYNEQFF.

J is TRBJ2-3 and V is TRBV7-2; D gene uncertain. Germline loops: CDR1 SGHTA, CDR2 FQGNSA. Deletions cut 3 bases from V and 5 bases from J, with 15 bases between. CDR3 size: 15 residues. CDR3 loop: CASSLSSTSGDTQYF. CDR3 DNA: TGTGCCAGCAGCTTGTCCTCAACCTCTGGAGATACGCAGTATTTT.

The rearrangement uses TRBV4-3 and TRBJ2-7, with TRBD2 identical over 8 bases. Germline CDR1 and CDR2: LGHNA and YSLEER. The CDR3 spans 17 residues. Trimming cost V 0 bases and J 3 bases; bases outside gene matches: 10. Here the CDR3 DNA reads TGCGCCAGCAGCCAAGATTTCAAGACTAGCGCCCACTACGAGCAGTACTTC. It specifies CASSQDFKTSAHYEQYF.

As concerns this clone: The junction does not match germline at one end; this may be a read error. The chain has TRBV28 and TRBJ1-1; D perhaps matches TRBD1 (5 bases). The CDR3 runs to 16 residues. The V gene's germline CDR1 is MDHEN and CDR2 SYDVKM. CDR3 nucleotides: TGTGCCAGCACTTTAGGACCGACCGGGGGGAACACTGAAGCTTTCTTT. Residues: CASTLGPTGGNTEAFF.

As DNA, the CDR3 is TGTGCCAGCAGCCTTGCCCCGACTGAAGCTTTCTTT. Protein product: CASSLAPTEAFF. J is TRBJ1-1 and V is TRBV5-4; D is ambiguous. This CDR3 spans 12 amino acids. V dropped 4 bases and J dropped 5 bases, with 9 bases sitting between them. CDR1 is SGHNT and CDR2 is YYREEE in the germline V gene (reference sequence).

The CDR3 loop is CAGSRQGAEAFF. As DNA, the CDR3 is TGTGCCGGTTCACGACAGGGGGCGGAAGCTTTCTTT. V gene TRBV30 combines with J gene TRBJ1-1, with 10 nucleotides matching TRBD1. V was pared by 8 bases and J by 8 bases, with 8 bases of the junction left unmatched. Per germline, CDR1 GTSNPN and CDR2 SVGIG (reference sequence). The CDR3 has 12 residues.

The CDR3 here is CSVVNTGGYEQYF. The CDR3 DNA follows: TGCAGCGTCGTTAACACAGGGGGCTACGAGCAGTACTTC. The chain combines TRBV29-1 with TRBJ2-7; 8 bases fit TRBD1. The CDR3 runs 13 residues. Germline CDR1 and CDR2: SQVTM and ANQGSEA. V lost 6 bases and J lost 3; bases outside the gene matches: 7.

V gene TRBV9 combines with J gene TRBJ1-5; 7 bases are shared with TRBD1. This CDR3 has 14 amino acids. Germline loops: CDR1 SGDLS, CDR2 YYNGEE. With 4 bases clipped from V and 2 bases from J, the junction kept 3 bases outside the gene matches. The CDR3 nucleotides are TGTGCCAGCAGCCCCACAGGGGGCAATCAGCCCCAGCATTTT. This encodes CASSPTGGNQPQHF.

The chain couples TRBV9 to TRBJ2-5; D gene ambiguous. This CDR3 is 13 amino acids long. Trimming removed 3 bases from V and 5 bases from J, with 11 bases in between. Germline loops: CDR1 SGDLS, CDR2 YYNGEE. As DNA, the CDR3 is TGTGCCAGCAGCGCCCCAAGGCGGGAGACCCAGTACTTC. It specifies CASSAPRRETQYF.

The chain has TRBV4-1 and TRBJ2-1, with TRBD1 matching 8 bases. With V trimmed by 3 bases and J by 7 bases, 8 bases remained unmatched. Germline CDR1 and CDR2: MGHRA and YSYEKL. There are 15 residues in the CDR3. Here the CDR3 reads CASSHGTGLPNEQFF. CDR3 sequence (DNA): TGCGCCAGCAGCCATGGGACAGGACTACCGAATGAGCAGTTCTTC.

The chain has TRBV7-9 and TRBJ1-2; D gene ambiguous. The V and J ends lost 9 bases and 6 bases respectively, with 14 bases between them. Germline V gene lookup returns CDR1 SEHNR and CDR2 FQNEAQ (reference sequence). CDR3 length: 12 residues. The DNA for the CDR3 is TGTGCCAGTTACTCGGCTCCCCATGGCTACACCTTC. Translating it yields CASYSAPHGYTF.

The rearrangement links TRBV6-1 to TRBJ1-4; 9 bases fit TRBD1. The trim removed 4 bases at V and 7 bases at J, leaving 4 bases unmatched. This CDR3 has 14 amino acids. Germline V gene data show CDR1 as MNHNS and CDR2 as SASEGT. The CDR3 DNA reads TGTGCCAGCAGTGTGACAGGGGGAGGTGAAAAACTGTTTTTT. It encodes CASSVTGGGEKLFF.